This T cell receptor (beta chain) was sequenced for a study of cytomegalovirus exposure and HLA in healthy donors. Findings of the study overall: In a later analysis, at a false discovery rate of 0.05, 15,000 to 20,000 TCR beta sequences matched HLA alleles. A later analysis linked a missense variant in DCLRE1C to the trimming of TCR beta V and J genes.

This PCR relied on a set of 60 Vbeta primers and 13 Jbeta primers. Data came from immunoSEQ multiplex PCR; TCRdb stores just in-frame clones and leaves some out. The table records under 85,000 clones, 76% of them present only once. In regard to this clone: Its cognate antigen is unknown.

This TCR was recovered from a man aged 18 to 29 in good health and CMV-seronegative. The source material was PBMCs.

Written as DNA, the CDR3 is TGTGCCAGCAGCCCCTGGCCCCCGAATGAAAAACTGTTTTTT. This gives the protein CASSPWPPNEKLFF. The chain couples TRBV4-2 to TRBJ1-4, with D unclear. The CDR3 covers 14 residues. The germline V gene has CDR1 LGHNA and CDR2 YNFKEQ. Trimming took off 4 bases at V and 5 bases at J, with 11 bases between the two ends.